Listed below are T cell receptor beta chains from one sample, sequenced in a study of OX40 agonist ivuxolimab in advanced cancers. The assay was immunoSEQ multiplex PCR, and TCRdb's table has in-frame clones only and misses some. Here the sample spans roughly 64,000 clones, about four fifths being singletons. Sequencing was performed on CD4+ or CD8+ T cells sorted from blood, taken in a trial of the OX40 agonist ivuxolimab. These receptors were obtained from an adult with an advanced solid tumor such as melanoma, head and neck, liver or kidney cancer. The CDR3 runs from the conserved cysteine through the conserved F or W. The D gene is left open where the match is weak. Clone size, where shown, is once, few, many, or a class for clones that have expanded.

j_gene: TRBJ2-4
abundance: once
d_gene: NA
v_gene: TRBV4-3
CDR3nt: TGCGCCAGCAGCCAAGGTGTTGGGGGAATTCAGTACTTC
CDR3aa: CASSQGVGGIQYF

j_gene: TRBJ2-7
abundance: few
d_gene: TRBD1
v_gene: TRBV18
CDR3nt: TGTGCCAGCTCACCGAACAGGGGGCAGGACGAGCAGTACTTC
CDR3aa: CASSPNRGQDEQYF

j_gene: TRBJ2-1
abundance: NA
d_gene: TRBD2
v_gene: TRBV5-1
CDR3nt: TGCGCCAGCAGCGTCGGGACTAGTATGTCCTACAATGAGCAGTTCTTC
CDR3aa: CASSVGTSMSYNEQFF

j_gene: TRBJ1-2
abundance: NA
d_gene: TRBD1
v_gene: TRBV29-1
CDR3nt: TGCAGCGTCCGGGACAGGGGGCCGGTTGGCTACACCTTC
CDR3aa: CSVRDRGPVGYTF

j_gene: TRBJ2-2
abundance: once
d_gene: TRBD2
v_gene: TRBV7-6
CDR3nt: TGTGCCAGCAGCTTACCCCCCGGAGCGGGGCCATATACCGGGGAGCTGTTTTTT
CDR3aa: CASSLPPGAGPYTGELFF

j_gene: TRBJ1-1
abundance: NA
d_gene: NA
v_gene: TRBV11-3
CDR3nt: TGTGCCAGCAGCTTGGACCTAGGACGGGGCACTGAAGCTTTCTTT
CDR3aa: CASSLDLGRGTEAFF

j_gene: TRBJ1-6
abundance: NA
d_gene: TRBD1
v_gene: TRBV30
CDR3nt: TGTGCCTGGAGTATCCAAAGGGACAGGGGAGGCTATAATTCACCCCTCCACTTT
CDR3aa: CAWSIQRDRGGYNSPLHF

j_gene: TRBJ2-3
abundance: NA
d_gene: TRBD2
v_gene: TRBV5-1
CDR3nt: TGCGCCAGCAGCTTCCGGGGGGGTAACACAGATACGCAGTATTTT
CDR3aa: CASSFRGGNTDTQYF

j_gene: TRBJ1-2
abundance: few
d_gene: NA
v_gene: TRBV2
CDR3nt: TGTGCCAGCATTCCGACGGTAAACTATGGCTACACCTTC
CDR3aa: CASIPTVNYGYTF

j_gene: TRBJ2-5
abundance: NA
d_gene: NA
v_gene: TRBV6-1
CDR3nt: TGTGCCAGCACCAGGGTGACTAAGACCCAGTACTTC
CDR3aa: CASTRVTKTQYF

j_gene: TRBJ2-7
abundance: few
d_gene: TRBD1
v_gene: TRBV10-3
CDR3nt: TGTGCCATTAGGACAGGCGACTCCTACGAGCAGTACTTC
CDR3aa: CAIRTGDSYEQYF

j_gene: TRBJ2-1
abundance: NA
d_gene: TRBD2
v_gene: TRBV7-2
CDR3nt: TGTGCCAGCAGCTTATTAAGCGGGAAGCAGTTCTTC
CDR3aa: CASSLLSGKQFF

j_gene: TRBJ2-1
abundance: NA
d_gene: NA
v_gene: TRBV5-1
CDR3nt: TGCGCCAGCAGCTTGGATGGGGAAAGCAATGAGCAGTTCTTC
CDR3aa: CASSLDGESNEQFF

j_gene: TRBJ1-1
abundance: NA
d_gene: TRBD1
v_gene: TRBV4-2
CDR3nt: TGTGCCAGCAGCCAAGTTTATGTTCGTTCGGGACAGAGAGGACCTGAAGCTTTCTTT
CDR3aa: CASSQVYVRSGQRGPEAFF

j_gene: TRBJ2-7
abundance: NA
d_gene: TRBD2
v_gene: TRBV7-2
CDR3nt: TGTGCCAGCAGCTTGACTAGCGGGAGCTCCTACGAGCAGTACTTC
CDR3aa: CASSLTSGSSYEQYF

j_gene: TRBJ2-3
abundance: few
d_gene: TRBD2
v_gene: TRBV18
CDR3nt: TGTGCCAGCTCCCCGACTAGCCGATTCACAGATACGCAGTATTTT
CDR3aa: CASSPTSRFTDTQYF

j_gene: TRBJ2-5
abundance: NA
d_gene: NA
v_gene: TRBV10-2
CDR3nt: TGCGCCAGCAGTGGGGCAGGGAAAGAGACCCAGTACTTC
CDR3aa: CASSGAGKETQYF

j_gene: TRBJ1-4
abundance: NA
d_gene: NA
v_gene: TRBV11-2
CDR3nt: TGTGCCAGCAGCCGAACGGGGGATATTTCTGAAAAACTGTTTTTT
CDR3aa: CASSRTGDISEKLFF

j_gene: TRBJ1-2
abundance: NA
d_gene: NA
v_gene: TRBV4-3
CDR3nt: TGCGCCAGCAGCCAAGATCTTCTCGACTATGGCTACACCTTC
CDR3aa: CASSQDLLDYGYTF

j_gene: TRBJ2-7
abundance: NA
d_gene: NA
v_gene: TRBV7-2
CDR3nt: TGTGCCAGCAGCTTAGGGTCTGGTGACTACTACGAGCAGTACTTC
CDR3aa: CASSLGSGDYYEQYF

j_gene: TRBJ2-7
abundance: NA
d_gene: NA
v_gene: TRBV5-4
CDR3nt: TGTGCCAGCAGCCGCCCCGGGTCCGAGCAGTACTTC
CDR3aa: CASSRPGSEQYF

j_gene: TRBJ1-1
abundance: NA
d_gene: TRBD1
v_gene: TRBV11-2
CDR3nt: TGTGCCAGCAGCTTATCGGGGACAGGGAGGACTGAAGCTTTCTTT
CDR3aa: CASSLSGTGRTEAFF

j_gene: TRBJ2-1
abundance: NA
d_gene: TRBD2
v_gene: TRBV15
CDR3nt: TGTGCCACCAGCAGATCAACTAGCGGGAGGGCCTTGGATGAGCAGTTCTTC
CDR3aa: CATSRSTSGRALDEQFF